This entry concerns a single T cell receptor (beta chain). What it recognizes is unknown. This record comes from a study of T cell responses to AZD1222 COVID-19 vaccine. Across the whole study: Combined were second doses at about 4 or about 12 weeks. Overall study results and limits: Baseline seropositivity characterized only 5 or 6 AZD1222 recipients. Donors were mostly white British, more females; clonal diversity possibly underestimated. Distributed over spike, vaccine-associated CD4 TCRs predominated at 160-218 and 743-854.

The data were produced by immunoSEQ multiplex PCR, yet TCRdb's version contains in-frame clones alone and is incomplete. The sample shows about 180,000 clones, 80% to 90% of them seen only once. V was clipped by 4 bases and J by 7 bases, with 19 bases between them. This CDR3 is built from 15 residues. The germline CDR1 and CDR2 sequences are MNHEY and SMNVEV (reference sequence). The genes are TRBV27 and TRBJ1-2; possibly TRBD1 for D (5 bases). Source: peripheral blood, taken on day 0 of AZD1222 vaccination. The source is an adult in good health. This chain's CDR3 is CASSSTAGNSRGYTF. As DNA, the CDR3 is TGTGCCAGCAGTTCAACGGCAGGGAACTCCCGTGGCTACACCTTC.